This T cell receptor (beta chain) was obtained from a study of T-cell reconstitution after alpha-beta-depleted transplantation in children. This clonotype has more than one count but fewer than ten. TCRbeta library construction was performed incorporating unique molecular identifiers. TCRdb re-derived calls from the PCR reads in MiXCR, one entry per CDR3 protein. Of 450,000 to 600,000 distinct CDR3 sequences in the sample, roughly 18% were seen once. CDR3 length: 15 amino acids. V was clipped by 1 base and J by 4 bases, with 10 bases between them. CDR1 is LGHDT, CDR2 YNNKEL, per germline (reference sequence).

This sequence originates from a human donor who donated a stem cell graft to a child with acute lymphoblastic leukemia. The specimen comprised PBMCs from the stem cell graft donor, sampled from the stem cell graft. The chain is built from TRBV3-1 and TRBJ2-2, with D unclear. CDR3 protein: CASSQGASPTGELFF. The DNA for the CDR3 is TGTGCCAGCAGCCAAGGCGCATCCCCCACCGGGGAGCTGTTTTTT.